This T cell receptor (beta chain) was documented in a study of blood T cell repertoires in COVID-19. Study context: COVID-19 samples from acute and convalescent phases originated in the United States, Italy and Spain.

CDR3 length equals 15 residues. Germline CDR1 and CDR2: ENHRY and SYGVKD. Trimming cost V 2 bases and J 5 bases, with 12 bases left between them. Clones were read by immunoSEQ multiplex PCR, and TCRdb kept only the in-frame ones, dropping some. The sample has 150,000 to 200,000 clones, less than 90% seen once. Input material: peripheral blood. The chain carries TRBV10-3 and TRBJ2-2; TRBD2 is a possible D gene (6 bases). The TCR originated in a man between 60 and 70 years old with acute or convalescent COVID-19. This CDR3 reads CAISEGGSRTGELFF. The CDR3 DNA reads as TGTGCCATCAGTGAGGGAGGGAGTAGAACCGGGGAGCTGTTTTTT.